These 24 T cell receptor beta chains came from one sample sequenced in a study of T-cell reconstitution after alpha-beta-depleted transplantation in children. Unique molecular identifiers were used in preparing the TCRbeta library. Each CDR3 protein gets one entry after TCRdb re-called the PCR reads with MiXCR. Of a few hundred thousand distinct CDR3 sequences in the sample, roughly 17% are singletons; the top ten hold 25% to 30%. Sample: PBMCs, mostly from graft donor cells, taken 360 days after TCRalphabeta/CD19-depleted stem cell transplant. The receptors come from a boy in the first two years of life who had a stem cell transplant for Wiskott-Aldrich syndrome, so the T cells may come from the graft donor.

The chain joins TRBV6-1 to TRBJ2-1; 7 bases map to TRBD2. Germline CDR1 is MNHNS and CDR2 is SASEGT. V dropped 0 bases and J dropped 4; count of bases not matched to a gene: 6. The CDR3 covers 16 residues. CDR3 loop: CASSEARLAVYNEQFF. CDR3 DNA sequence: TGTGCCAGCAGTGAAGCGCGGCTAGCGGTATACAATGAGCAGTTCTTC.

The chain uses TRBV18 and TRBJ2-2, with a tentative D call TRBD1 (5 bases). Trimming took 6 bases from V and 4 from J, leaving 18 bases between them. CDR3 length: 16 residues. CDR1 and CDR2 from the germline V gene are KGHSH and LQKENI. The CDR3 loop is CASSPRLDRATGELFF. Written as DNA, the CDR3 is TGTGCCAGCTCTCCTCGACTCGACAGAGCCACCGGGGAGCTGTTTTTT.

The J gene is TRBJ2-7, the V gene TRBV4-3, with TRBD1 matching over 8 bases. This CDR3 comprises 16 residues. V was pared by 1 base and J by 6 bases, with 11 bases of the junction left unmatched. Germline V gene sequence: CDR1 LGHNA, CDR2 YSLEER. CDR3 region: CASSQVGGAGGREQYF. The CDR3 coding sequence is TGCGCCAGCAGCCAAGTTGGGGGCGCAGGGGGCCGCGAGCAGTACTTC.

The chain combines TRBV12-3 or TRBV12-4 with TRBJ2-4, with no clear D. Trimming pared 2 bases from V and 0 bases from J, leaving 8 bases between. The CDR3 length is 15 residues. CDR3 bases: TGTGCCAGCAGTTTACGTCTGGTAGCCAAAAACATTCAGTACTTC. Its translation is CASSLRLVAKNIQYF.

The gene calls are TRBV11-2 and TRBJ1-1; TRBD1 aligns across 7 bases. The J segment lost 12 bases and the V segment lost 5 bases, leaving 9 bases of the junction unmatched. Looked up from germline, CDR1 is SGHAT and CDR2 is FQNNGV. This CDR3 is built from 12 residues. The CDR3 DNA follows: TGTGCCAGCAGCCTCAGACAGGGAAAGCCTTTCTTT. This sequence encodes CASSLRQGKPFF. Variable domain in full (rest from reference TRBV11-2 and TRBJ1-1): EAGVAQSPRYKIIEKRQSVAFWCNPISGHATLYWYQQILGQGPKLLIQFQNNGVVDDSQLPKDRFSAERLKGVDSTLKIQPAKLEDSAVYLCASSLRQGKPFFGQGTRLTVV.

The chain recombines TRBV5-1 with TRBJ2-7; D is ambiguous. Trimming left V 4 bases short and J 2 bases short, with 10 bases between. The length of the CDR3 is 13 residues. The germline CDR1 and CDR2 sequences are SGHRS and YFSETQ. The CDR3: CASSLTIPYEQYF. DNA for the CDR3: TGCGCCAGCAGCCTAACCATTCCCTACGAGCAGTACTTC.

This clonotype turned up a few times. J is TRBJ2-5 and V is TRBV6-1; 9 bases are shared with TRBD1. The CDR3 extends over 16 amino acids. The V gene end was trimmed by 5 bases and the J gene end by 2 bases; junction bases not matched to a gene: 9. Germline values: CDR1 MNHNS, CDR2 SASEGT. DNA of the CDR3: TGTGCCAGCAGTCTTCCGGGACAGGGCTATCAAGAGACCCAGTACTTC. This gives the protein CASSLPGQGYQETQYF.

This clonotype was detected many times. V and J are TRBV6-2 or TRBV6-3 and TRBJ2-3; no clear D gene. This CDR3 contains 15 residues. V lost 2 bases to trimming and J lost 3 bases, with 12 bases between them. The V gene's germline CDR1 is MNHEY and CDR2 SVGEGT. The CDR3 protein is CASSYPMPQTDTQYF. The CDR3 coding sequence is TGTGCCAGCAGTTACCCCATGCCGCAGACAGATACGCAGTATTTT.

This clonotype was counted only a few times. This chain uses TRBV7-2 with TRBJ2-7; tentatively, D is TRBD1 (6 bases). CDR1 and CDR2 (germline): SGHTA, FQGNSA. The CDR3 is made up of 15 amino acids. V lost 5 bases, J lost 0 bases, and 14 bases lay in between. The CDR3 sequence is CASSPLRGSSYEQYF. As DNA, the CDR3 is TGTGCCAGCAGCCCATTGAGGGGGAGCTCCTACGAGCAGTACTTC.

The chain couples TRBV5-1 to TRBJ2-5; D tentatively reads TRBD1 or TRBD2 (5 bases each). The CDR3 is 14 amino acids. The V end was cut by 2 bases, the J end by 5 bases, with 13 bases between. Germline-derived CDR1 and CDR2 are SGHRS and YFSETQ. The CDR3 here is CASSFDFGAETQYF. CDR3 nucleotide sequence: TGCGCCAGCAGCTTCGATTTCGGGGCGGAGACCCAGTACTTC.

The V and J genes are TRBV10-3 and TRBJ2-7, with D perhaps TRBD2 (5 bases). The CDR3 has 17 amino acids. V lost 1 base and J lost 0, with 16 bases in between. Per germline, CDR1 ENHRY and CDR2 SYGVKD. CDR3: CAISELEAPFSSYEQYF. The CDR3 nucleotides read TGTGCCATCAGTGAGTTGGAGGCCCCCTTTAGCTCCTACGAGCAGTACTTC.

V is TRBV7-8 and J is TRBJ2-7; a weak D match, TRBD1 (6 bases). V lost 5 bases to trimming and J lost 2 bases, with 13 bases between them. This CDR3 contains 14 residues. From germline, CDR1 is SGHVS and CDR2 FQNEAQ. In DNA, the CDR3 is TGTGCCAGCAGCACCCGGCAGGGGACCTACGAGCAGTACTTC. This codes for CASSTRQGTYEQYF.

The chain combines TRBV27 with TRBJ2-7; D unclear. This CDR3 contains 16 residues. The V end lost 6 bases, the J end lost 3 bases, and 21 bases lay between the germline ends. CDR1 and CDR2 from the germline V gene are MNHEY and SMNVEV (reference sequence). The DNA for the CDR3 is TGTGCCAGCAGCCCTAACCTAATTAGGTACTACTACGAGCAGTACTTC. The encoded protein is CASSPNLIRYYYEQYF.

J is TRBJ2-7 and V is TRBV12-3 or TRBV12-4, with 10 positions matching TRBD2. V lost 6 bases, J lost 4 bases, and 9 bases stayed unmatched. The CDR3 contains 15 residues. The CDR3: CASRGTSERDYEQYF. CDR3 DNA sequence: TGTGCCAGCAGGGGGACTAGCGAAAGGGATTACGAGCAGTACTTC.

This chain joins TRBV20-1 and TRBJ2-2, with D maybe TRBD1 (6 bases). V was shortened by 2 bases and J by 5 bases, with 12 bases between the two germline ends. Germline V CDR1 and CDR2: DFQATT, SNEGSKA (reference sequence). The length of the CDR3 is 14 residues. DNA of the CDR3: TGCAGTGCTAGATCTACAGGGAGAACCGGGGAGCTGTTTTTT. Translated: CSARSTGRTGELFF.

This clonotype showed up just a few times. The chain uses TRBV20-1 and TRBJ2-3, with a weak D call TRBD2 (5 bases). From germline, CDR1 is DFQATT and CDR2 SNEGSKA (reference sequence). The CDR3 has 16 residues. The V and J ends lost 1 base and 0 bases respectively, with 14 bases between them. The CDR3 loop is CSARGLRGYSTDTQYF. CDR3 coding DNA: TGCAGTGCTAGAGGCCTGCGCGGGTATAGCACAGATACGCAGTATTTT.

Ten or more counts support this clonotype. The chain has TRBV28 and TRBJ2-1, with 9 nucleotides matching TRBD1. The CDR3 has 13 amino acids. V dropped 10 bases and J dropped 6; count of bases not matched to a gene: 7. The germline gives CDR1 MDHEN, CDR2 SYDVKM. CDR3 protein: CAIGTGSSNEQFF. The DNA for the CDR3 is TGTGCCATAGGGACAGGGAGCTCCAATGAGCAGTTCTTC.

In this sample, this clonotype turned up many times. The genes are TRBV18 and TRBJ1-5, with TRBD1 matching over 7 bases. V lost 6 bases, J lost 4 bases, and 6 bases stayed unmatched. Germline CDR1 and CDR2: KGHSH and LQKENI. This CDR3 is built from 14 residues. The DNA for the CDR3 is TGTGCCAGCTCGAAAACAGGGGTGAATCAGCCCCAGCATTTT. Translation: CASSKTGVNQPQHF.

CDR3 in DNA: TGTGCCAGCAGTTCGTCCTGGGATACGCAGTATTTT. Encoded protein: CASSSSWDTQYF. The chain couples TRBV27 to TRBJ2-3, with no clear D. Deletions cut 4 bases from V and 6 bases from J, with 8 bases between. In germline, CDR1 is MNHEY, CDR2 SMNVEV (reference sequence). The CDR3 has 12 amino acids.

The chain carries TRBV20-1 and TRBJ2-2; D not certain. The CDR3 runs to 13 residues. Deletions cut 3 bases from V and 1 base from J, with 6 bases between. Germline lookup yields CDR1 DFQATT and CDR2 SNEGSKA (reference sequence). The CDR3, as DNA: TGCAGTGCTAGTAGACAGAACACCGGGGAGCTGTTTTTT. Translation gives CSASRQNTGELFF.

In regard to this clonotype: The junction and the germline gene differ at one end; a read error may be behind it. The J gene is TRBJ2-3, the V gene TRBV20-1, with 11 bases lining up with TRBD2. There are 18 residues in the CDR3. Germline CDR1 reads DFQATT; CDR2 reads SNEGSKA (reference sequence). The DNA for the CDR3 is TGCTGTGCTAGAGACTTAGTCGGGACTAGCGGCCCCACAGATACGCAGTATTTT. Its translation is CCARDLVGTSGPTDTQYF.

The V and J genes are TRBV10-3 and TRBJ2-1; D remains ambiguous. Germline CDR1 is ENHRY and CDR2 is SYGVKD. V shed 0 bases and J shed 0 bases, with 9 bases lying between them. The CDR3 covers 16 residues. For the CDR3, the DNA is TGTGCCATCAGTGAGTCGAGTAGTGGCTCCTACAATGAGCAGTTCTTC. It specifies CAISESSSGSYNEQFF.

This clonotype has a handful of counts. This rearrangement joins TRBV24-1 to TRBJ2-2; unclear D gene. V lost 3 bases to trimming and J lost 3 bases, with 10 bases between them. Germline CDR1 is KGHDR and CDR2 is SFDVKD. The CDR3 is made up of 15 amino acids. The CDR3 loop is CATSDHGPYTGELFF. The CDR3 bases are TGTGCCACCAGTGATCACGGGCCATACACCGGGGAGCTGTTTTTT.

The V and J genes are TRBV24-1 and TRBJ2-2; TRBD1 aligns across 9 bases. Trimming cost V 9 bases and J 3 bases; bases outside gene matches: 1. Germline loops: CDR1 KGHDR, CDR2 SFDVKD. The CDR3 sequence is 13 residues long. The CDR3 DNA follows: TGTGCCACCCGGACAGGGGACACCGGGGAGCTGTTTTTT. Its translation is CATRTGDTGELFF.